The TCR beta chain under discussion was sequenced for a study of T cells after yellow fever vaccination. TCRdb called the 5' RACE reads again in MiXCR, with one record for every CDR3 protein. The sample contains 500,000 to 650,000 distinct CDR3 sequences, more than 9% of which appear only once. This clonotype has a handful of counts. CDR1 and CDR2 (germline): LGHNA, YNFKEQ. The trim removed 1 base at V and 7 bases at J, leaving 6 bases unmatched. This CDR3 is built from 14 residues. Sequenced here: PBMCs, sampled on the day of the yellow fever booster vaccination. The receptor was derived from a man aged 25-45 years who received the YFV17D yellow fever vaccine. V gene TRBV4-2 combines with J gene TRBJ2-7, with 8 bases aligning to TRBD2. The CDR3 coding sequence is TGTGCCAGCAGCCAAGCCGGGAGGGCCAGGGAGCAGTACTTC. Its protein is CASSQAGRAREQYF.